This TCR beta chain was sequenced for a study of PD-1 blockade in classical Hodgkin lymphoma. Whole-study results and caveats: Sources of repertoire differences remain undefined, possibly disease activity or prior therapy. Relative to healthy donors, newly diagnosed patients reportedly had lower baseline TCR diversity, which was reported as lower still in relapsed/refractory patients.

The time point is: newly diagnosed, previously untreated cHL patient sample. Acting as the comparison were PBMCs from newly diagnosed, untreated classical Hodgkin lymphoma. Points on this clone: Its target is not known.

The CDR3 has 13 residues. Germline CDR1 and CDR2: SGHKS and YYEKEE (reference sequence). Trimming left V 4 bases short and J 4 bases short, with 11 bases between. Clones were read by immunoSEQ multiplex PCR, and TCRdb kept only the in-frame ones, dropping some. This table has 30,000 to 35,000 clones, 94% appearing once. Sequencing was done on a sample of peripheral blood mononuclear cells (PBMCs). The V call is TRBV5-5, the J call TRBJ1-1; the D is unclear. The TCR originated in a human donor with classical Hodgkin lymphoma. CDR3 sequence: CASSNAFGTEAFF. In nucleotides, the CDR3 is TGTGCCAGCAGCAACGCATTCGGCACTGAAGCTTTCTTT.